This record looks at one TCR beta chain sequence and its context. What it binds is unknown. This entry is derived from a study of cytomegalovirus exposure and HLA in healthy donors. General study results and limits: Relative to equally common others, HLA-associated TCR beta chains showed greater clonal expansion in a later analysis. There were 160 or so TCR beta chains listed as cytomegalovirus-associated. Across donors, presence/absence analyses took sequencing depth to be roughly uniform.

13 Jbeta primers and 60 Vbeta primers were used for the PCR. Using immunoSEQ multiplex PCR, the repertoire was profiled, and TCRdb retains in-frame clones only, with some absent. Of 75,000 to 100,000 clones listed, around 77% are singletons. V was cut by 3 bases and J by 2 bases, with 11 bases left in between. The germline CDR1 and CDR2 sequences are SGHAT and FQDESV (reference sequence). CDR3 length: 15 residues. The source material was PBMCs. V gene TRBV11-1 combines with J gene TRBJ2-1; D is perhaps TRBD1 (5 bases). The receptor was derived from a man aged 40-49 years in good health and CMV-seronegative. Written as DNA, the CDR3 is TGTGCCAGCAGCTTCAGGGAAGACGCCTACAATGAGCAGTTCTTC. This gives the protein CASSFREDAYNEQFF.